One sample yielded the 21 T cell receptor beta chains listed below, sequenced in a study of blood T cell repertoires in COVID-19. This table comes from immunoSEQ multiplex PCR, and its TCRdb copy is limited to in-frame clones, with some not included. This sample yields approximately 70,000 clones, of which roughly 87% are seen a single time; roughly 6.1% belongs to the top ten. Material: peripheral blood. The receptors derive from a woman aged 45-65 years with acute or convalescent COVID-19.

The chain has TRBV19 and TRBJ1-5; the match to TRBD1 covers 7 bases. CDR1 and CDR2 (germline): LNHDA, SQIVND (reference sequence). The CDR3 sequence is 16 residues long. The J segment lost 6 bases and the V segment lost 7 bases, leaving 15 bases of the junction unmatched. The CDR3 DNA follows: TGTGCCAGTACCTCAATAGGGGCAGGGGGACGTCAGCCCCAGCATTTT. It yields the protein CASTSIGAGGRQPQHF.

The rearrangement uses TRBV21-1 and TRBJ2-5; the table's D call of TRBD1 was not tested on the DNA. TRBV21-1 is marked as a pseudogene. This CDR3 region has 15 residues. CDR3 coding DNA: TGTGCCAGCAGCCCCGGGCCAGGGGGGCCAGAGACCCAGTACTTC. It specifies CASSPGPGGPETQYF.

The chain uses TRBV28 and TRBJ2-5; 15 bases align to TRBD2. With V trimmed by 5 bases and J by 2 bases, 9 bases remained unmatched. This CDR3 is 18 amino acids long. Per germline, CDR1 MDHEN and CDR2 SYDVKM. CDR3 region: CASSNGGLAGGDQETQYF. In DNA, the CDR3 is TGTGCCAGCAGTAATGGCGGACTAGCGGGAGGGGATCAAGAGACCCAGTACTTC.

This sequence joins TRBV6-4 and TRBJ2-5, with D unclear. The CDR3 has 11 residues. V lost 7 bases to trimming and J lost 2 bases, with 5 bases between them. Germline CDR1 MRHNA, CDR2 SNTAGT. This CDR3 is CASTHQETQYF. Written as DNA, the CDR3 is TGTGCCAGCACCCATCAAGAGACCCAGTACTTC.

This clone was picked up a small number of times. V gene TRBV5-4 combines with J gene TRBJ1-6, with D maybe TRBD1 (6 bases). Between the trimmed V and J ends, which lost 4 bases and 7 bases, there was a span of 15 bases. From germline, CDR1 is SGHNT and CDR2 YYREEE (reference sequence). This CDR3 is built from 15 residues. This CDR3 reads CASSLGGGWNSPLHF. The CDR3 DNA reads TGTGCCAGCAGCCTGGGAGGGGGTTGGAATTCACCCCTCCACTTT. The variable domain in full, with the rest retrieved from reference TRBV5-4 and TRBJ1-6, is ETGVTQSPTHLIKTRGQQVTLRCSSQSGHNTVSWYQQALGQGPQFIFQYYREEENGRGNFPPRFSGLQFPNYSSELNVNALELDDSALYLCASSLGGGWNSPLHFGNGTRLTVT.

This sequence joins TRBV5-4 and TRBJ1-2; D remains ambiguous. The germline V gene encodes CDR1 SGHNT and CDR2 YYREEE (reference sequence). Trimming left V 0 bases short and J 5 bases short, with 8 bases between. This CDR3 is 13 amino acids long. CDR3 sequence reads: CASSLAREYGYTF. CDR3 bases: TGTGCCAGCAGCTTGGCCCGCGAGTATGGCTACACCTTC.

This clone was observed a single time. The rearrangement uses TRBV2 and TRBJ2-5, with D tentatively TRBD1 (6 bases). V was trimmed by 2 bases and J by 3 bases, leaving 7 bases between them. The CDR3 contains 13 residues. The germline V gene has CDR1 SNHLY and CDR2 FYNNEI. The CDR3: CASSEWTEETQYF. The DNA of the CDR3 is TGTGCCAGCAGTGAATGGACAGAAGAGACCCAGTACTTC.

J is TRBJ2-5 and V is TRBV25-1; 8 bases align to TRBD2. V lost 3 bases, J lost 2 bases, and 5 bases stayed unmatched. The length of the CDR3 is 15 residues. From germline, CDR1 is MGHDK and CDR2 SYGVNS. The CDR3 reads CASSDLTSGQETQYF. Written as DNA, the CDR3 is TGTGCCAGCAGTGACTTAACTAGCGGACAAGAGACCCAGTACTTC.

This clone was counted a single time. This chain links TRBV4-1 with TRBJ2-1; 8 bases agree with TRBD2. CDR1 and CDR2 (germline): MGHRA, YSYEKL. The J segment lost 8 bases and the V segment lost 0 bases, leaving 6 bases of the junction unmatched. The CDR3 totals 15 residues. CDR3: CASSQDGGAAHEQFF. DNA of the CDR3: TGCGCCAGCAGCCAAGACGGGGGGGCTGCGCATGAGCAGTTCTTC.

The J gene is TRBJ1-3, the V gene TRBV28; 7 nucleotides line up with TRBD1. This CDR3 spans 15 amino acids. The germline gives CDR1 MDHEN, CDR2 SYDVKM. Trimming cost V 4 bases and J 4 bases; bases outside gene matches: 7. The CDR3 DNA sequence: TGTGCCAGCAGTTCGGGACAGCCCTCGGGAAACACCATATATTTT. This sequence encodes CASSSGQPSGNTIYF.

This rearrangement joins TRBV7-8 to TRBJ2-7; TRBD1 matches 7 bases. With 5 bases clipped from V and 0 bases from J, the junction kept 13 bases outside the gene matches. Germline CDR1 is SGHVS and CDR2 is FQNEAQ. The CDR3 has 17 amino acids. CDR3 DNA sequence: TGTGCCAGCAGCGGTATAGGGGGCAGGTCGAGCTCCTACGAGCAGTACTTC. Its protein is CASSGIGGRSSSYEQYF.

J is TRBJ1-5 and V is TRBV27, with D possibly matching TRBD1 (5 bases). Trimming removed 2 bases from V and 0 bases from J, with 17 bases in between. The CDR3 is 18 residues long. Germline CDR1 MNHEY, CDR2 SMNVEV (reference sequence). The CDR3 region has the DNA TGTGCCAGCAGTTTAAACTCCGACAGTCAGTATAGCAATCAGCCCCAGCATTTT. This encodes CASSLNSDSQYSNQPQHF.

V gene TRBV11-2 combines with J gene TRBJ2-1, with D tentatively TRBD2 (6 bases). Looked up from germline, CDR1 is SGHAT and CDR2 is FQNNGV. Trimming pared 5 bases from V and 6 bases from J, leaving 20 bases between. The CDR3 is made up of 16 amino acids. The CDR3 bases are TGTGCCAGCAGCCTACCGCGGGGCGACGGGGTCAATGAGCAGTTCTTC. Encoded protein: CASSLPRGDGVNEQFF.

This clone came up a few times. The chain recombines TRBV30 with TRBJ1-5, with a tentative D call TRBD1 (6 bases). The germline V gene encodes CDR1 GTSNPN and CDR2 SVGIG (reference sequence). Trimming removed 8 bases from V and 1 base from J, with 15 bases in between. The CDR3 is 14 residues long. In DNA form, the CDR3 reads TGTGCCGGGGGGGGGCTCAACAGCAATCAGCCCCAGCATTTT. It translates to CAGGGLNSNQPQHF.

This clone was observed once. This chain connects TRBV14 to TRBJ2-1; D is possibly TRBD2 (5 bases). V lost 4 bases and J 0 bases, leaving 13 bases between the germline ends. The CDR3 runs to 16 residues. Germline assignment: CDR1 SGHDN and CDR2 FVKESK. CDR3 sequence (DNA): TGTGCCAGCAGCCCAGTGCGCGGGTCCTCCTACAATGAGCAGTTCTTC. Amino acid sequence: CASSPVRGSSYNEQFF.

The CDR3 is CAWGAGLGTEAFF. The CDR3 DNA follows: TGTGCCTGGGGGGCGGGGTTGGGGACTGAAGCTTTCTTT. The rearrangement uses TRBV30 and TRBJ1-1, with D maybe TRBD1 (5 bases). Germline lookup yields CDR1 GTSNPN and CDR2 SVGIG (reference sequence). V lost 5 bases and J 5 bases, leaving 15 bases between the germline ends. The CDR3 is 13 amino acids.

The chain joins TRBV5-6 to TRBJ1-2, with 11 bases identical to TRBD1. Germline lookup yields CDR1 SGHDT and CDR2 YYEEEE. Trimming at V came to 4 bases and at J to 3 bases, leaving 2 bases not matched to a gene. This CDR3 has 14 amino acids. CDR3 in DNA: TGTGCCAGCAGCCGGGGACAGGGGGACTATGGCTACACCTTC. It translates to CASSRGQGDYGYTF.

The V call is TRBV28, the J call TRBJ2-7, with 9 nucleotides matching TRBD1. This CDR3 has 14 residues. The ends lost 7 bases at V and 6 bases at J; junction bases unmatched: 10. CDR1 and CDR2 (germline): MDHEN, SYDVKM. CDR3 DNA: TGTGCCAGCACTCCGACCGGGACAGGGTTCGAGCAGTACTTC. Its translation is CASTPTGTGFEQYF.

J is TRBJ2-7 and V is TRBV6-5; TRBD1 matches at 7 bases. Germline trimming cut 7 bases from V and 0 bases from J; bases unmatched to any gene: 3. Germline V lookup: CDR1 MNHEY, CDR2 SVGAGI. This CDR3 is 13 amino acids long. CDR3: CASTRQGSYEQYF. CDR3 sequence (DNA): TGTGCCAGCACCCGACAGGGCTCCTACGAGCAGTACTTC.

This clone was seen only once. V gene TRBV3-1 (or the pseudogene TRBV3-2) combines with J gene TRBJ2-6; 8 bases fit TRBD1. CDR3 size: 18 residues. Germline loops: CDR1 LGHDT, CDR2 YNNKEL (reference sequence). The ends lost 4 bases at V and 0 bases at J; junction bases unmatched: 8. The chain's CDR3 is CASSPRQGRISGANVLTF. CDR3 sequence (DNA): TGTGCCAGCAGCCCTCGACAGGGGAGGATCTCTGGGGCCAACGTCCTGACTTTC.

The V and J genes are TRBV4-1 and TRBJ2-1, with 11 bases aligning to TRBD2. Germline assignment: CDR1 MGHRA and CDR2 YSYEKL. J lost 3 bases, V lost 4 bases, and 5 bases had no gene match. The CDR3 runs to 16 residues. CDR3 in DNA: TGCGCCAGCAGCCGGGGACTAGCGGTAGACTACAATGAGCAGTTCTTC. As protein: CASSRGLAVDYNEQFF.